This T cell receptor beta chain appears in the sequencing data of a study of radiation and T cells in renal cell carcinoma. This CDR3 region has 12 residues. Germline CDR1 SGHRS, CDR2 YFSETQ. Between the trimmed V and J ends, which lost 2 bases and 3 bases, there was a span of 6 bases. About this clone: The sample has other DNA sequences that encode this CDR3 too.

TCRdb's copy holds only in-frame clones and misses some; the assay was immunoSEQ multiplex PCR. This table has tens of thousands of clones, 65% to 90% appearing once. Time point described: blood 2 weeks post-SBRT. Treatment described: 15 Gy SBRT to primary tumor, nephrectomy 4 weeks later. The clonotype was recovered from a woman aged 50 to 60 with renal cell carcinoma. The chain carries TRBV5-1 and TRBJ2-7; TRBD2 might be the D (5 bases). The specimen comprised blood, sampled from a patient whose treatment included radiotherapy and nephrectomy. The CDR3 reads CASSLTSYEQYF. CDR3 in DNA: TGCGCCAGCAGCTTAACTAGCTACGAGCAGTACTTC.